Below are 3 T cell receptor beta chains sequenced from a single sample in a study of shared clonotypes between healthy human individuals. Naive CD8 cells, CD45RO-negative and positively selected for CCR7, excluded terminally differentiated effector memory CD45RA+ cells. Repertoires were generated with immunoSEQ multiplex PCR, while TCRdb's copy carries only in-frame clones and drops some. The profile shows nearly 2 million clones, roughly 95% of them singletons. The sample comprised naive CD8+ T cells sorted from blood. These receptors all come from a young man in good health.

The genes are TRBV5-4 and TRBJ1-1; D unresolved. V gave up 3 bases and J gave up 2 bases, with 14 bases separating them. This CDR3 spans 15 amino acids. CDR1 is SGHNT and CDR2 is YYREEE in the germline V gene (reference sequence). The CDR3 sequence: CASSYVGGLNTEAFF. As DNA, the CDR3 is TGTGCCAGCAGCTACGTGGGTGGCCTAAACACTGAAGCTTTCTTT.

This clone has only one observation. CDR3 protein: CASSRGQGGDSPLHF. The CDR3 DNA reads TGTGCCAGTAGCCGAGGACAGGGAGGAGATTCACCCCTCCACTTT. J is TRBJ1-6 and V is TRBV19, with TRBD1 matching over 8 bases. After removal of 6 bases from V and 8 bases from J, the junction contained 9 bases not matched to a gene. The CDR3 runs to 15 residues. The V gene's germline CDR1 is LNHDA and CDR2 SQIVND (reference sequence). Looking up the rest from reference TRBV19 and TRBJ1-6 gives the full variable domain: DGGITQSPKYLFRKEGQNVTLSCEQNLNHDAMYWYRQDPGQGLRLIYYSQIVNDFQKGDIAEGYSVSREKKESFPLTVTSAQKNPTAFYLCASSRGQGGDSPLHFGNGTRLTVT.

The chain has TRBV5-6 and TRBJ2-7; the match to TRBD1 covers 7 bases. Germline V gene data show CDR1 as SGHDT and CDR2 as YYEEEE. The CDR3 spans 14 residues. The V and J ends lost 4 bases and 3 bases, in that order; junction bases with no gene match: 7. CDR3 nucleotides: TGTGCCAGCAGCGCAACAGGGGTCTACTACGAGCAGTACTTC. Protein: CASSATGVYYEQYF.